This entry features one TCR beta chain sequence. The CDR3 consists of 18 residues. The V gene lost 0 bases and the J gene lost 0 bases, with 17 bases spanning the gap. Per the germline V gene, CDR1 is LGHNT and CDR2 is FRNRAP. Assay: immunoSEQ multiplex PCR; the TCRdb copy retains only in-frame clones and omits some. The sample consists of approximately 300,000 clones, nearly 90% of them appearing once. The sample comes from a study of blood T cell repertoires in COVID-19. The sequenced material came from PBMCs or T cells enriched from blood (not recorded which). This clonotype originated in a woman between 25 and 40 years old who had recovered from COVID-19. J is TRBJ1-2 and V is TRBV12-5; no firm D call. CDR3 sequence (DNA): TGTGCTAGTGGTTTGGTACAAGTCACCCTTGGGCCTAACTATGGCTACACCTTC. Amino acid sequence: CASGLVQVTLGPNYGYTF.